Listed below are T cell receptor beta chains from one sample, sequenced in a study of identical twins. TCRdb called the 5' RACE reads again in MiXCR, with one record for every CDR3 protein. The sample shows just over 500,000 distinct CDR3 sequences, under 25% of them seen only once. The sample was also linked to a second study, of T cells expressing NK-cell markers.

Specimen: CD4+ T cells sorted from blood. The receptors originated from a young woman in good health. Both conserved end residues are part of each CDR3. The D gene is left open where the match is weak. The size of a clone is reported for some rows only, either as once, few or many, or as a class for expanded clones.

V gene: TRBV29-1; J gene: TRBJ2-3; clone size: .; D gene: .; CDR3 protein: CSVGPRADTQYF; CDR3 DNA: TGCAGCGTTGGACCGAGGGCAGATACGCAGTATTTT
V gene: TRBV28; J gene: TRBJ1-1; clone size: few; D gene: .; CDR3 protein: CASSQDSEAFF; CDR3 DNA: TGTGCCAGCAGCCAGGACAGTGAAGCTTTCTTT
V gene: TRBV20-1; J gene: TRBJ2-1; clone size: few; D gene: .; CDR3 protein: CSAREEGRAYNEQFF; CDR3 DNA: TGCAGTGCTAGAGAAGAGGGAAGAGCCTACAATGAGCAGTTCTTC
V gene: TRBV24-1; J gene: TRBJ2-3; clone size: few; D gene: TRBD2; CDR3 protein: CATSLGLAGHTDTQYF; CDR3 DNA: TGTGCCACCTCTCTGGGACTAGCGGGACACACAGATACGCAGTATTTT
V gene: TRBV20-1; J gene: TRBJ2-1; clone size: many; D gene: TRBD1; CDR3 protein: CSAVTGTGSYEQFF; CDR3 DNA: TGCAGTGCTGTAACCGGGACAGGGAGCTATGAGCAGTTCTTC
V gene: TRBV12-3/TRBV12-4; J gene: TRBJ2-7; clone size: .; D gene: .; CDR3 protein: CASTLPGRYEQYF; CDR3 DNA: TGTGCCAGCACCCTACCCGGGAGATACGAGCAGTACTTC
V gene: TRBV5-1; J gene: TRBJ2-3; clone size: many; D gene: .; CDR3 protein: CASSSQGTDTQYF; CDR3 DNA: TGCGCCAGCAGCTCGCAGGGGACAGATACGCAGTATTTT
V gene: TRBV20-1; J gene: TRBJ2-1; clone size: once; D gene: TRBD2; CDR3 protein: CSARGASGSSYNEQFF; CDR3 DNA: TGCAGTGCTAGAGGCGCTAGCGGGAGCTCCTACAATGAGCAGTTCTTC
V gene: TRBV12-3/TRBV12-4; J gene: TRBJ1-1; clone size: few; D gene: .; CDR3 protein: CASSLEYPQNTEAFF; CDR3 DNA: TGTGCCAGCAGTTTAGAATATCCACAGAACACTGAAGCTTTCTTT
V gene: TRBV3-1; J gene: TRBJ2-1; clone size: once; D gene: TRBD2; CDR3 protein: CASGLAGALSLNEQFF; CDR3 DNA: TGTGCCAGTGGACTAGCGGGGGCCCTCTCCCTTAATGAGCAGTTCTTC
V gene: TRBV5-1; J gene: TRBJ1-4; clone size: few; D gene: .; CDR3 protein: CASSLNIGYNEKLFF; CDR3 DNA: TGCGCCAGCAGCTTGAATATCGGCTATAATGAAAAACTGTTTTTT
V gene: TRBV20-1; J gene: TRBJ2-7; clone size: few; D gene: TRBD2; CDR3 protein: CSASLAGVVYEQYF; CDR3 DNA: TGCAGTGCTAGCCTAGCGGGAGTCGTCTACGAGCAGTACTTC
V gene: TRBV7-9; J gene: TRBJ1-1; clone size: few; D gene: TRBD1; CDR3 protein: CASSGTGVLNTEAFF; CDR3 DNA: TGTGCCAGCAGCGGAACAGGGGTTCTGAACACTGAAGCTTTCTTT
V gene: TRBV5-1; J gene: TRBJ1-2; clone size: many; D gene: TRBD1; CDR3 protein: CASSPGGQSRGYTF; CDR3 DNA: TGCGCCAGCAGCCCAGGGGGCCAGAGTCGAGGCTACACCTTC
V gene: TRBV12-3/TRBV12-4; J gene: TRBJ1-1; clone size: many; D gene: .; CDR3 protein: CASSPGLGTEAFF; CDR3 DNA: TGTGCCAGCAGCCCGGGCCTAGGGACTGAAGCTTTCTTT
V gene: TRBV20-1; J gene: TRBJ1-1; clone size: many; D gene: .; CDR3 protein: CSAFRSQWTEAFF; CDR3 DNA: TGCAGTGCTTTCCGGAGTCAGTGGACTGAAGCTTTCTTT
V gene: TRBV6-1; J gene: TRBJ2-4; clone size: few; D gene: TRBD1; CDR3 protein: CASSRGTGKNIQYF; CDR3 DNA: TGTGCCAGCAGTAGAGGGACAGGGAAAAACATTCAGTACTTC
V gene: TRBV5-6; J gene: TRBJ1-6; clone size: many; D gene: TRBD1; CDR3 protein: CASSLGQGNSPLHF; CDR3 DNA: TGTGCCAGCAGCTTGGGACAGGGAAATTCACCCCTCCACTTT
V gene: TRBV30; J gene: TRBJ2-3; clone size: .; D gene: .; CDR3 protein: CAWSVPRLDDTDTQYF; CDR3 DNA: TGTGCCTGGAGTGTACCGAGGCTAGATGATACAGATACGCAGTATTTT
V gene: TRBV6-2/TRBV6-3; J gene: TRBJ1-5; clone size: .; D gene: .; CDR3 protein: CASSEQHQPQHF; CDR3 DNA: TGTGCCAGCAGCGAACAACATCAGCCCCAGCATTTT
V gene: TRBV5-1; J gene: TRBJ2-1; clone size: many; D gene: .; CDR3 protein: CASSFQGIISYNEQFF; CDR3 DNA: TGCGCCAGCAGCTTCCAGGGGATCATCTCCTACAATGAGCAGTTCTTC
V gene: TRBV29-1; J gene: TRBJ2-7; clone size: many; D gene: .; CDR3 protein: CSVVRDGYEQYF; CDR3 DNA: TGCAGCGTTGTTAGGGACGGATACGAGCAGTACTTC
V gene: TRBV6-5; J gene: TRBJ2-6; clone size: .; D gene: .; CDR3 protein: CASSYYSSGANVLTF; CDR3 DNA: TGTGCCAGCAGTTACTACTCCTCTGGGGCCAACGTCCTGACTTTC
V gene: TRBV20-1; J gene: TRBJ2-1; clone size: .; D gene: TRBD2; CDR3 protein: CSARDTTSGIPSYNEQFF; CDR3 DNA: TGCAGTGCTAGAGATACAACTAGCGGGATCCCCTCCTACAATGAGCAGTTCTTC
V gene: TRBV12-3/TRBV12-4; J gene: TRBJ2-6; clone size: .; D gene: TRBD2; CDR3 protein: CASDRTSGKGANVLTF; CDR3 DNA: TGTGCCAGCGATCGGACTAGCGGAAAGGGGGCCAACGTCCTGACTTTC
V gene: TRBV6-2/TRBV6-3; J gene: TRBJ2-1; clone size: few; D gene: TRBD2; CDR3 protein: CASSYKREGNNEQFF; CDR3 DNA: TGTGCCAGCAGTTACAAGCGGGAGGGAAACAATGAGCAGTTCTTC
V gene: TRBV6-5; J gene: TRBJ1-2; clone size: .; D gene: .; CDR3 protein: CASSYSIGWTGGYTF; CDR3 DNA: TGTGCCAGCAGTTACTCGATCGGGTGGACGGGTGGCTACACCTTC
V gene: TRBV11-2; J gene: TRBJ2-7; clone size: few; D gene: TRBD1; CDR3 protein: CASSRDRGQSGSNYEQYF; CDR3 DNA: TGTGCCAGCAGCAGGGACAGGGGGCAGAGCGGGAGTAATTACGAGCAGTACTTC
V gene: TRBV5-1; J gene: TRBJ2-3; clone size: .; D gene: TRBD1; CDR3 protein: CASSLTGDTDTQYF; CDR3 DNA: TGCGCCAGCAGCTTGACAGGGGACACAGATACGCAGTATTTT
V gene: TRBV10-1; J gene: TRBJ2-3; clone size: .; D gene: .; CDR3 protein: CASSPGGGDTQYF; CDR3 DNA: TGCGCCAGCTCCCCTGGGGGAGGAGATACGCAGTATTTT
V gene: TRBV11-2; J gene: TRBJ2-1; clone size: .; D gene: .; CDR3 protein: CASSLAPDFYNEQFF; CDR3 DNA: TGTGCCAGCAGCTTAGCCCCAGACTTCTACAATGAGCAGTTCTTC
V gene: TRBV20-1; J gene: TRBJ1-2; clone size: few; D gene: .; CDR3 protein: CSARDGPLYGYTF; CDR3 DNA: TGCAGTGCTAGAGATGGGCCCCTCTATGGCTACACCTTC
V gene: TRBV5-1; J gene: TRBJ1-2; clone size: .; D gene: .; CDR3 protein: CASSPGHLYGYTF; CDR3 DNA: TGCGCCAGCAGCCCCGGACATCTCTATGGCTACACCTTC
V gene: TRBV6-5; J gene: TRBJ1-5; clone size: few; D gene: .; CDR3 protein: CASSLASGDQPQHF; CDR3 DNA: TGTGCCAGCAGTTTAGCGAGTGGCGATCAGCCCCAGCATTTT
V gene: TRBV5-5; J gene: TRBJ1-2; clone size: .; D gene: .; CDR3 protein: CASRLRGSDGYTF; CDR3 DNA: TGTGCCAGCAGGTTACGGGGTAGCGATGGCTACACCTTC
V gene: TRBV27; J gene: TRBJ1-2; clone size: few; D gene: .; CDR3 protein: CASSLSHGTYGYTF; CDR3 DNA: TGTGCCAGCAGTTTATCACACGGGACCTATGGCTACACCTTC
V gene: TRBV20-1; J gene: TRBJ2-1; clone size: once; D gene: TRBD1; CDR3 protein: CSARGTGYNEQFF; CDR3 DNA: TGCAGTGCTAGAGGGACAGGGTACAATGAGCAGTTCTTC
V gene: TRBV7-3; J gene: TRBJ2-7; clone size: .; D gene: .; CDR3 protein: CASSLHQGSAEQYF; CDR3 DNA: TGTGCCAGCAGCTTACATCAGGGTAGCGCCGAGCAGTACTTC
V gene: TRBV20-1; J gene: TRBJ2-1; clone size: many; D gene: .; CDR3 protein: CSAIPGTLRTDEQFF; CDR3 DNA: TGCAGTGCTATACCCGGGACTCTAAGGACGGATGAGCAGTTCTTC
V gene: TRBV20-1; J gene: TRBJ1-3; clone size: few; D gene: .; CDR3 protein: CSARVGGNTIYF; CDR3 DNA: TGCAGTGCTAGAGTAGGCGGAAACACCATATATTTT
V gene: TRBV12-3/TRBV12-4; J gene: TRBJ2-5; clone size: few; D gene: .; CDR3 protein: CASAKKAETQYF; CDR3 DNA: TGTGCCAGCGCTAAAAAGGCCGAGACCCAGTACTTC
V gene: TRBV9; J gene: TRBJ2-7; clone size: .; D gene: .; CDR3 protein: CASSASASISYEQYF; CDR3 DNA: TGTGCCAGCAGCGCGTCAGCCTCGATCTCCTACGAGCAGTACTTC
V gene: TRBV18; J gene: TRBJ2-3; clone size: .; D gene: .; CDR3 protein: CASSPSAELITDTQYF; CDR3 DNA: TGTGCCAGCTCACCATCAGCCGAGTTAATTACAGATACGCAGTATTTT
V gene: TRBV5-1; J gene: TRBJ2-1; clone size: few; D gene: TRBD2; CDR3 protein: CASSLGRGLSSYNEQFF; CDR3 DNA: TGCGCCAGCAGCCTGGGGAGGGGTCTGAGCTCCTACAATGAGCAGTTCTTC
V gene: TRBV20-1; J gene: TRBJ2-3; clone size: few; D gene: .; CDR3 protein: CSARDLEGPRDTQYF; CDR3 DNA: TGCAGTGCTAGAGATCTCGAGGGGCCACGGGATACGCAGTATTTT
V gene: TRBV2; J gene: TRBJ2-7; clone size: few; D gene: TRBD1; CDR3 protein: CASNSRTGGYEQYF; CDR3 DNA: TGTGCCAGCAACTCCAGGACAGGGGGCTACGAGCAGTACTTC
V gene: TRBV29-1; J gene: TRBJ2-3; clone size: .; D gene: TRBD1; CDR3 protein: CSVEDRTGGDTQYF; CDR3 DNA: TGCAGCGTTGAAGATCGGACAGGCGGAGATACGCAGTATTTT
V gene: TRBV10-3; J gene: TRBJ1-2; clone size: few; D gene: .; CDR3 protein: CATTGLSYGYTF; CDR3 DNA: TGTGCCACTACAGGGTTAAGCTATGGCTACACCTTC
V gene: TRBV5-5; J gene: TRBJ1-6; clone size: few; D gene: TRBD1; CDR3 protein: CASSWGDSSRSPLHF; CDR3 DNA: TGTGCCAGCAGTTGGGGGGACAGTAGTCGTTCACCCCTCCACTTT
V gene: TRBV7-9; J gene: TRBJ2-7; clone size: .; D gene: TRBD1; CDR3 protein: CASSARDRSAYEQYF; CDR3 DNA: TGTGCCAGCAGCGCCCGGGACAGGTCGGCGTACGAGCAGTACTTC
V gene: TRBV2; J gene: TRBJ2-7; clone size: few; D gene: .; CDR3 protein: CATLGRKLTGQYF; CDR3 DNA: TGTGCCACACTCGGGAGAAAGCTTACGGGGCAGTACTTC
V gene: TRBV20-1; J gene: TRBJ2-5; clone size: few; D gene: .; CDR3 protein: CSARDTGGGHQETQYF; CDR3 DNA: TGCAGTGCTAGAGATACGGGGGGCGGGCACCAAGAGACCCAGTACTTC
V gene: TRBV7-9; J gene: TRBJ1-3; clone size: few; D gene: .; CDR3 protein: CASSFSDRPRGNTIYF; CDR3 DNA: TGTGCCAGCAGCTTCAGTGACAGGCCCAGGGGAAACACCATATATTTT
V gene: TRBV20-1; J gene: TRBJ2-5; clone size: few; D gene: .; CDR3 protein: CSATDWDGTQYF; CDR3 DNA: TGCAGTGCTACGGACTGGGACGGGACCCAGTACTTC
V gene: TRBV12-3/TRBV12-4; J gene: TRBJ1-3; clone size: .; D gene: .; CDR3 protein: CASSLSFAGNTIYF; CDR3 DNA: TGTGCCAGCAGTTTATCATTCGCTGGAAACACCATATATTTT
V gene: TRBV20-1; J gene: TRBJ2-7; clone size: .; D gene: TRBD2; CDR3 protein: CSAWTSGSPEQYF; CDR3 DNA: TGCAGTGCTTGGACTAGCGGGAGTCCGGAGCAGTACTTC
V gene: TRBV20-1; J gene: TRBJ2-1; clone size: .; D gene: TRBD2; CDR3 protein: CSASFRTSGAFNEQFF; CDR3 DNA: TGCAGTGCTAGTTTTCGAACTAGCGGGGCCTTTAATGAGCAGTTCTTC